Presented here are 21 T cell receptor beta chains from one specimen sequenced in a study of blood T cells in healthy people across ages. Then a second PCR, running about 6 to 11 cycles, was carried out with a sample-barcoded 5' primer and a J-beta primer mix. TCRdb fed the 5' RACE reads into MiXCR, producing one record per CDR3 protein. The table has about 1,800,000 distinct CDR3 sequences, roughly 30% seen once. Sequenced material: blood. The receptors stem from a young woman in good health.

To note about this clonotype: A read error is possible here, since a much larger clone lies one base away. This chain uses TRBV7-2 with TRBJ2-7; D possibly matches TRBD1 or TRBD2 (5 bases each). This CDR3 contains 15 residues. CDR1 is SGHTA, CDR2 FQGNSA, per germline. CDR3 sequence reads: CANSPEGHRTYEQYF. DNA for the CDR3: TGTGCCAACAGCCCAGAGGGGCATAGGACTTACGAGCAGTACTTC.

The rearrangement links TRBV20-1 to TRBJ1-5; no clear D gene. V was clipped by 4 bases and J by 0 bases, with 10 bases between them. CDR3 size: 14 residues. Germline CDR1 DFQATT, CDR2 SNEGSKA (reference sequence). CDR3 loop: CSAMQANSNQPQHF. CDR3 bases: TGCAGTGCTATGCAGGCTAATAGCAATCAGCCCCAGCATTTT.

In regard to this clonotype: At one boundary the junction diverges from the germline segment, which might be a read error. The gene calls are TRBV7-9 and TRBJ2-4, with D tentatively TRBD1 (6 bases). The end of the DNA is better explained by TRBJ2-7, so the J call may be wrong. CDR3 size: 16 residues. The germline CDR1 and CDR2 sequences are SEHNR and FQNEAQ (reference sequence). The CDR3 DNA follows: TGTGCCGGCAGCTTAGGGGGTGAAGCCCGAACCTACGAGCAGTACTTC. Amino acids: CAGSLGGEARTYEQYF.

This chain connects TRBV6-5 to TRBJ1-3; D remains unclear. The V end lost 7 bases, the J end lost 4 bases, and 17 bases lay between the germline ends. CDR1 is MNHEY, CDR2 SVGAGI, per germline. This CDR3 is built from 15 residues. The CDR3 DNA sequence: TGTGCCAGCATATCTCGCTCGCGGAGCGGAAACACCATATATTTT. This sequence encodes CASISRSRSGNTIYF.

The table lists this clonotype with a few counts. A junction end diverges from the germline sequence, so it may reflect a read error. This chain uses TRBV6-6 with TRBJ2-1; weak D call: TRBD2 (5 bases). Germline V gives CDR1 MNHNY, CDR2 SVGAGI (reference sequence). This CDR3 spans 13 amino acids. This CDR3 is CASSYIAWNEQFF. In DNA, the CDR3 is TGTGCCAGTAGTTATATAGCGTGGAATGAGCAGTTCTTC.

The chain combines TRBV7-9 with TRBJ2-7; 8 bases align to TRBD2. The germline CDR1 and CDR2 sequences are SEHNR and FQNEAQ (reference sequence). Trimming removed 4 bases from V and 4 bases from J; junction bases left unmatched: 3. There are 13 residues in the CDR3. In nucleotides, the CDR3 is TGTGCCAGCAGCTACACTAGCGGATACGAGCAGTACTTC. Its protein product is CASSYTSGYEQYF.

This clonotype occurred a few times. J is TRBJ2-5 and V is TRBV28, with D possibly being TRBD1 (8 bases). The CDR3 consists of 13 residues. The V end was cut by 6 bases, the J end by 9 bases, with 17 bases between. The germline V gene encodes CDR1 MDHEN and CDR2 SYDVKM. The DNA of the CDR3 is TGTGCCAGCAGGAGAACAGGGGGGGAGGCCCAGTACTTC. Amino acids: CASRRTGGEAQYF.

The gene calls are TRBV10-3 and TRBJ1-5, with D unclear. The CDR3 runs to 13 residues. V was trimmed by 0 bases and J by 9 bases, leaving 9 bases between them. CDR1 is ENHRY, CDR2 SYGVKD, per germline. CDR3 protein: CAISESADGPQHF. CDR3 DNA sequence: TGTGCCATCAGTGAGTCCGCCGACGGGCCCCAGCATTTT.

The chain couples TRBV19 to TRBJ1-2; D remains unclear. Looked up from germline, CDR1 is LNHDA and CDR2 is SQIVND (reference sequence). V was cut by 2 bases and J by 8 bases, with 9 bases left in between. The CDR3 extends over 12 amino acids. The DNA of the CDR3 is TGTGCCAGTAGTATACTGGGAGCCGGCTACACCTTC. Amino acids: CASSILGAGYTF.

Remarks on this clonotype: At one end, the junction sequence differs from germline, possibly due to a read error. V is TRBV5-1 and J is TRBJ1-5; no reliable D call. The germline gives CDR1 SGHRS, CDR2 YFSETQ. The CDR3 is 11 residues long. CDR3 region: CASTLSKPRHF. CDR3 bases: TGCGCCAGCACCCTAAGTAAGCCCCGGCATTTT.

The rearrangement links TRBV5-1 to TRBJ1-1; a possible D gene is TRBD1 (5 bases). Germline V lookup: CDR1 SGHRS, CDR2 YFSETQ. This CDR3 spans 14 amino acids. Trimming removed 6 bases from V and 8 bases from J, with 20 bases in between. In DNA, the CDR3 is TGCGCCAGCACCCGGTGGGGGTGGTATGGAGAAGCTTTCTTT. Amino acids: CASTRWGWYGEAFF.

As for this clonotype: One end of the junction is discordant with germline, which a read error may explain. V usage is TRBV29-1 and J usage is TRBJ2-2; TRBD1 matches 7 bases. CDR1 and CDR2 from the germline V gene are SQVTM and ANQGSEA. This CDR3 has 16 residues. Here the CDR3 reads CSVVLGQGVNTEELFF. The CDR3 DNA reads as TGCAGCGTTGTCCTGGGGCAGGGGGTGAACACCGAGGAGCTGTTTTTT.

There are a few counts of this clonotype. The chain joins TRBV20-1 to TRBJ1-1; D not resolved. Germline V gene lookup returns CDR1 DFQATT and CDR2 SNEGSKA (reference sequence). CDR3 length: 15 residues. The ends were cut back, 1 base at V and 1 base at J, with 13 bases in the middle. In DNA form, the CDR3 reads TGCAGTGCTAGAGCTGTCGGTAGGACGAACACTGAAGCTTTCTTT. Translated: CSARAVGRTNTEAFF.

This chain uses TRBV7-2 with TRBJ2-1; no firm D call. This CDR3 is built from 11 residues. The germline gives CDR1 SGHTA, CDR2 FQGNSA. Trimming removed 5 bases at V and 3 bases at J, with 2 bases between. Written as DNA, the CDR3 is TGTACCAGCAGCGACTACAATGAGCAGTTCTTC. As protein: CTSSDYNEQFF.

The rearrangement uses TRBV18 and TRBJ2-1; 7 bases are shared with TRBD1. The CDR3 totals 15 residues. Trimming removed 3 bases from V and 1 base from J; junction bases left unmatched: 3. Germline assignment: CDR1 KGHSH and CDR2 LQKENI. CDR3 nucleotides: TGTGCCAGCTCACCCTTGGGACAGTCCTACAATGAGCAGTTCTTC. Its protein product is CASSPLGQSYNEQFF.

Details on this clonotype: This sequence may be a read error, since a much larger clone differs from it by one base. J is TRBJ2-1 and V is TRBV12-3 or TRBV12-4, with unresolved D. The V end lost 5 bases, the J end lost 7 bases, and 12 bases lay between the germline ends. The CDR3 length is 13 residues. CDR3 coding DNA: TGTGCCAGCAGTCATCTCACTGGGAATGAGCAGTTCTTC. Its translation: CASSHLTGNEQFF.

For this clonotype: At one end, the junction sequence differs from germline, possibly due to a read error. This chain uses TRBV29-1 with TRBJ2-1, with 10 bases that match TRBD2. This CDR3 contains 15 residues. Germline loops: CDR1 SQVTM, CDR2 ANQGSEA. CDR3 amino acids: CSVGASGSSYNERFF. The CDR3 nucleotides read TGCAGCGTGGGGGCTAGCGGGAGCTCCTACAATGAGCGGTTCTTC.

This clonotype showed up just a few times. The CDR3 DNA reads TGTGCCAGCAGCCCAGATGGACAGGGCCCCCAGCCCCAGCATTTT. Translation: CASSPDGQGPQPQHF. This chain connects TRBV11-2 to TRBJ1-5, with 8 bases lining up with TRBD1. Germline CDR1 reads SGHAT; CDR2 reads FQNNGV. The ends lost 5 bases at V and 7 bases at J; junction bases unmatched: 10. CDR3 length: 15 residues.

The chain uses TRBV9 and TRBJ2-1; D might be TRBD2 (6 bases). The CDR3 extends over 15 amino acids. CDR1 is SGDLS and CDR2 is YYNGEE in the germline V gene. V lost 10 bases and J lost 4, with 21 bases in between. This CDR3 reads CAGTSASGGYNEQFF. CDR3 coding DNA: TGTGCCGGCACCTCGGCGTCCGGGGGATACAATGAGCAGTTCTTC.

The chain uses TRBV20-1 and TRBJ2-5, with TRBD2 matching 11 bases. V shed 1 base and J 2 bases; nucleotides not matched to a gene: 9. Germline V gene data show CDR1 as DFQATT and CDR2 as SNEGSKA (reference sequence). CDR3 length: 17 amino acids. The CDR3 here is CSARVSRLAGGQETQYF. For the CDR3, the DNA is TGCAGTGCTAGAGTCTCCCGGCTAGCGGGAGGTCAAGAGACCCAGTACTTC.

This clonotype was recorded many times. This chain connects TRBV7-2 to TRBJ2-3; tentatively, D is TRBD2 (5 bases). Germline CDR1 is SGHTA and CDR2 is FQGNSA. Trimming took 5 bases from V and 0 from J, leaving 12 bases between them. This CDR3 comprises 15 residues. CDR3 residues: CASSAQSGSTDTQYF. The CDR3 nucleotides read TGTGCCAGCAGCGCACAAAGCGGAAGCACAGATACGCAGTATTTT.